A selection of T cell receptor beta chains follows, all from one sample in a study of identical twins. MiXCR, run by TCRdb on the 5' RACE reads, gives a single entry per CDR3 protein. The table records a few hundred thousand distinct CDR3 sequences, 9.6% of them present only once. Another study also made use of these data, one on yellow fever vaccine responses in identical twins.

Specimen: PBMCs. These receptors were collected from a woman under 30 in good health. Each CDR3 is given with its conserved first and last residue. A D gene is named only where the DNA matches it firmly. Clone sizes are given selectively: once, few, many, or a class where the clone is expanded.

v_gene,j_gene,d_gene,abundance,CDR3aa,CDR3nt
TRBV10-2,TRBJ2-7,.,few,CASSGGGHFFYEQYF,TGCGCCAGCAGTGGGGGGGGACATTTTTTCTACGAGCAGTACTTC
TRBV4-3,TRBJ2-6,TRBD2,many,CASSQDPGGSGANVLTF,TGCGCCAGCAGCCAAGACCCGGGGGGTTCTGGGGCCAACGTCCTGACTTTC
TRBV12-5,TRBJ2-5,TRBD2,many,CASVASGRGETQYF,TGTGCTAGTGTGGCTAGCGGGAGAGGGGAGACCCAGTACTTC
TRBV12-3/TRBV12-4,TRBJ1-4,.,few,CASTRGGDEKLFF,TGTGCCAGCACCCGGGGGGGAGACGAAAAACTGTTTTTT
TRBV12-3/TRBV12-4,TRBJ2-3,TRBD2,.,CASRSTSGTVTQYF,TGTGCCAGCAGGTCGACTAGCGGGACAGTTACGCAGTATTTT
TRBV29-1,TRBJ2-5,.,many,CSVDARVTAKTQYF,TGCAGCGTTGACGCCCGGGTTACTGCCAAGACCCAGTACTTC
TRBV30,TRBJ2-2,.,.,CAWSVPGELFF,TGTGCCTGGAGTGTACCCGGGGAGCTGTTTTTT
TRBV6-2/TRBV6-3,TRBJ2-3,.,few,CASSYGLPEFGTDTQYF,TGTGCCAGCAGTTACGGACTACCCGAATTCGGCACAGATACGCAGTATTTT
TRBV6-2/TRBV6-3,TRBJ2-1,TRBD2,.,CASNGLAGGRNEQFF,TGTGCCAGCAATGGACTAGCGGGGGGGCGGAATGAGCAGTTCTTC
TRBV7-8,TRBJ2-3,TRBD2,.,CASSPPETSGGGTQYF,TGTGCCAGCAGCCCCCCCGAGACTAGCGGGGGGGGAACGCAGTATTTT
TRBV6-2/TRBV6-3,TRBJ2-1,.,.,CASSYPFYEQFF,TGTGCCAGCAGTTACCCTTTTTATGAGCAGTTCTTC